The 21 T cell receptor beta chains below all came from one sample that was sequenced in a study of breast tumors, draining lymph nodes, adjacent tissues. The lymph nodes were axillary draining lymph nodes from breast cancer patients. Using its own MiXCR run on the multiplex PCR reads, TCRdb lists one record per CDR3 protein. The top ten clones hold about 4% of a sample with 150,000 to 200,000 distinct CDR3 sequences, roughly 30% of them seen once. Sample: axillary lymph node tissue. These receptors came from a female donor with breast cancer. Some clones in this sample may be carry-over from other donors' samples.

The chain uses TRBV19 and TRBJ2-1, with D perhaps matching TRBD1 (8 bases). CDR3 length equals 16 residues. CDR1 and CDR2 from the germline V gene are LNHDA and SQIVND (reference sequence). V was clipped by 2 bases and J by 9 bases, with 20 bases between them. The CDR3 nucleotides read TGTGCCAGTAGTATAACAGGGGGGGGAGAGCCTTGTGAGCAGTTCTTC. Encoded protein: CASSITGGGEPCEQFF.

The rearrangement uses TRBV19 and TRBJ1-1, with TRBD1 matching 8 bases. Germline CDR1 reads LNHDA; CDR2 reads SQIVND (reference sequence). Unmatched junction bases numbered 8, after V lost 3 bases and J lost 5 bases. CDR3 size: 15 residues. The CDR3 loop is CASSITGGSGTEAFF. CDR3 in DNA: TGTGCCAGTAGTATTACAGGGGGGAGCGGGACTGAAGCTTTCTTT.

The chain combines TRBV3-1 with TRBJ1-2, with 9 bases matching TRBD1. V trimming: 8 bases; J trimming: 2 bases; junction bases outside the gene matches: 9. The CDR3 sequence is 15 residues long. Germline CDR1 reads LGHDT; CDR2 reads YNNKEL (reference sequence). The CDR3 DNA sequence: TGTGCCAGCCACCCGGGACAGGGCCCCAACTATGGCTACACCTTC. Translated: CASHPGQGPNYGYTF.

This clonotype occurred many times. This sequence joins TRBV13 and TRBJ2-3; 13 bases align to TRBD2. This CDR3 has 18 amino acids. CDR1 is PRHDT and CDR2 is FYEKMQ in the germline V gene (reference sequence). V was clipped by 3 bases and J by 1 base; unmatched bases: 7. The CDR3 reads CASSLGRLAGGGTDTQYF. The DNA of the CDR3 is TGTGCCAGCAGCTTGGGACGACTAGCGGGGGGCGGCACAGATACGCAGTATTTT.

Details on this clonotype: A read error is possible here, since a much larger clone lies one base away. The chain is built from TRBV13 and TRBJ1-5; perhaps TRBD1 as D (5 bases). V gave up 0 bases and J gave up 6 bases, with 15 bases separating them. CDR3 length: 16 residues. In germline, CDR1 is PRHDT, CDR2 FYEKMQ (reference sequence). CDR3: CASSLGETAGGQPQHF. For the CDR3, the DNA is TGTGCCAGCAGCTTAGGAGAGACGGCCGGGGGTCAGCCCCAGCATTTT. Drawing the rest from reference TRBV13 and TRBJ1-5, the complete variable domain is AAGVIQSPRHLIKEKRETATLKCYPIPRHDTVYWYQQGPGQDPQFLISFYEKMQSDKGSIPDRFSAQQFSDYHSELNMSSLELGDSALYFCASSLGETAGGQPQHFGDGTRLSIL.

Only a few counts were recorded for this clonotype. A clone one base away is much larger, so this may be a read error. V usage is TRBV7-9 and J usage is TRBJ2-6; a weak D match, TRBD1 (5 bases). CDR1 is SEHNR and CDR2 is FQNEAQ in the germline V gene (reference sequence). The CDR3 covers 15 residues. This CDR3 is CASSLEEDGANVLPF. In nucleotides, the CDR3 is TGTGCCAGCAGCTTAGAAGAGGATGGGGCCAACGTCCTGCCTTTC.

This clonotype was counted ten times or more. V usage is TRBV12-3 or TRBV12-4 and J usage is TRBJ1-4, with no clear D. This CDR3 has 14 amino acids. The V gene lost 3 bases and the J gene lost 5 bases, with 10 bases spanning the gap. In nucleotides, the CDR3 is TGTGCCAGCAGTTTTGTGAGGAAAAATGAAAAACTGTTTTTT. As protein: CASSFVRKNEKLFF.

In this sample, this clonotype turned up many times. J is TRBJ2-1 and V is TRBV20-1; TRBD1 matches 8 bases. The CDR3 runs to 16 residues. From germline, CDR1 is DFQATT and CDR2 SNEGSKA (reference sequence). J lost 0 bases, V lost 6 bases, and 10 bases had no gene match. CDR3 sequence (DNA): TGCAGTGCACCATCCCGACAGGGGTACTCCTACAATGAGCAGTTCTTC. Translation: CSAPSRQGYSYNEQFF.

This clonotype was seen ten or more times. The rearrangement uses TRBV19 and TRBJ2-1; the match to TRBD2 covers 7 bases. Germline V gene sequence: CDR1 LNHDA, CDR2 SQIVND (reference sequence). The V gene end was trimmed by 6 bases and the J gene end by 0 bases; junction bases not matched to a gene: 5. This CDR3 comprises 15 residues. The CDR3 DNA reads TGTGCCAGTAGAAAAGCGGGGAACTCCTACAATGAGCAGTTCTTC. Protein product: CASRKAGNSYNEQFF.

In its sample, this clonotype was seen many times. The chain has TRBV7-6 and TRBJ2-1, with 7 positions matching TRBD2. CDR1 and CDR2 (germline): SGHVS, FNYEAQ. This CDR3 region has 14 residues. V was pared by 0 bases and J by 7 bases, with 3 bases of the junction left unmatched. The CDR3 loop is CASSLAGGDNEQFF. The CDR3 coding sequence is TGTGCCAGCAGCTTAGCGGGAGGGGATAATGAGCAGTTCTTC.

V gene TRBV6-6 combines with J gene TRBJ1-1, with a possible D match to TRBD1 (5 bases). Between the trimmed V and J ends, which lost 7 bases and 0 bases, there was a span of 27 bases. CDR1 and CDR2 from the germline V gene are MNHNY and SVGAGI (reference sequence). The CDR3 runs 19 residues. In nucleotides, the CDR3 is TGTGCCAGCATCCCAAAAGGGTGGGGAGGGACCAGCATGAACACTGAAGCTTTCTTT. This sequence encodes CASIPKGWGGTSMNTEAFF.

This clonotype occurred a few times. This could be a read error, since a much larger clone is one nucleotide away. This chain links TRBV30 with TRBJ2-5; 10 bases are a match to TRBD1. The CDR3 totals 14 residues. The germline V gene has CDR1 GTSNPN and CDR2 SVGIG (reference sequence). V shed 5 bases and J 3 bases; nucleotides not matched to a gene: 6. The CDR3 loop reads CAWGSGTGEETQYF. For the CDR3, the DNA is TGTGCCTGGGGCTCCGGGACAGGGGAAGAGACCCAGTACTTC.

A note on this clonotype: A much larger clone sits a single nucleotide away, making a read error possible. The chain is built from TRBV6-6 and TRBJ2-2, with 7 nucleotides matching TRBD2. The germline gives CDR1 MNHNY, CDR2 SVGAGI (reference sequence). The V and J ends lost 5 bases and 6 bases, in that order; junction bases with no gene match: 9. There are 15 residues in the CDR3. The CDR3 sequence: CASSHWTSTPGELFF. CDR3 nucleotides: TGTGCCAGCAGTCACTGGACTAGTACCCCCGGGGAGCTGTTTTTT.

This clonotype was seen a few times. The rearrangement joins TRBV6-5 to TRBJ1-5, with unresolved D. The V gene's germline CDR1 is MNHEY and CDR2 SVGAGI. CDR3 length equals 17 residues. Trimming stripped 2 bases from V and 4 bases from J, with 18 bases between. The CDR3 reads CASSYETPSTSNQPQHF. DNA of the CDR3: TGTGCCAGCAGTTACGAGACGCCATCAACGTCAAATCAGCCCCAGCATTTT.

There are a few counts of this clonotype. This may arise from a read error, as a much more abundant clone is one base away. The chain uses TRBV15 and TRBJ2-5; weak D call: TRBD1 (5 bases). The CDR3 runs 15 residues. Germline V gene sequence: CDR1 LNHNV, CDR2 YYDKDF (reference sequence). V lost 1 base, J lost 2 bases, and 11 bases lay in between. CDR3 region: CATSRGPGLQETQYF. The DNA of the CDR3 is TGTGCCACCAGCAGAGGTCCAGGGTTACAAGAGACCCAGTACTTC.

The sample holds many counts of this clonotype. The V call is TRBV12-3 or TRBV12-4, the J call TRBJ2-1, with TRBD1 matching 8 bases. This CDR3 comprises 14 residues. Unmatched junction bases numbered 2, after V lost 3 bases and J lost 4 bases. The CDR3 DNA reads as TGTGCCAGCAGTTTCGGGACAGGATACAATGAGCAGTTCTTC. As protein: CASSFGTGYNEQFF.

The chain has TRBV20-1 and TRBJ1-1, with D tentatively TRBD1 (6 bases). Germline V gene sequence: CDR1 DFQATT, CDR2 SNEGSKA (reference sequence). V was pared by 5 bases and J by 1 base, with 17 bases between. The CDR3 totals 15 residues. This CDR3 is CSAPEDGRGNTEAFF. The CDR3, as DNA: TGCAGTGCTCCGGAGGACGGCAGGGGGAACACTGAAGCTTTCTTT.

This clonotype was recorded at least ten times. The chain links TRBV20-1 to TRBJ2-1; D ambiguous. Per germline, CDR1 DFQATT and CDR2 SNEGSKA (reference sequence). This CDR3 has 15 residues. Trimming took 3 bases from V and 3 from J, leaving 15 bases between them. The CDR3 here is CSASSPAENYNEQFF. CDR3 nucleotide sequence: TGCAGTGCTAGTTCGCCCGCTGAGAACTACAATGAGCAGTTCTTC.

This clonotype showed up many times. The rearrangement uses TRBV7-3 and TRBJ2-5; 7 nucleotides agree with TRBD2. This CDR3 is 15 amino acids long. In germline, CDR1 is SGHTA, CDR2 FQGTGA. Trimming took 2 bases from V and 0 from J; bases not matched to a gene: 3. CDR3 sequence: CASSLWAGDQETQYF. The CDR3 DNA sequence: TGTGCCAGCAGCTTATGGGCGGGGGACCAAGAGACCCAGTACTTC.

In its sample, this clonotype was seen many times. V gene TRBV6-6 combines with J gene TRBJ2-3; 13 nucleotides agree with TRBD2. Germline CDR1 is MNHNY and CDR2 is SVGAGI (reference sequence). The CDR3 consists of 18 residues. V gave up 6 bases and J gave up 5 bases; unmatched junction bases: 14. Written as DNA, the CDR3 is TGTGCCAGCAGGGCCAGACTAGCGGGGGGCTCCCCCGGAGATACGCAGTATTTT. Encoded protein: CASRARLAGGSPGDTQYF.

In DNA form, the CDR3 reads TGTGCCAGCAGCCCCTACGGGTCAGGGGCGGAAAAACTGTTTTTT. Its protein is CASSPYGSGAEKLFF. This chain uses TRBV9 with TRBJ1-4; D is possibly TRBD1 (6 bases). V was cut by 4 bases and J by 8 bases, with 18 bases left in between. The CDR3 totals 15 residues. CDR1 is SGDLS, CDR2 YYNGEE, per germline.